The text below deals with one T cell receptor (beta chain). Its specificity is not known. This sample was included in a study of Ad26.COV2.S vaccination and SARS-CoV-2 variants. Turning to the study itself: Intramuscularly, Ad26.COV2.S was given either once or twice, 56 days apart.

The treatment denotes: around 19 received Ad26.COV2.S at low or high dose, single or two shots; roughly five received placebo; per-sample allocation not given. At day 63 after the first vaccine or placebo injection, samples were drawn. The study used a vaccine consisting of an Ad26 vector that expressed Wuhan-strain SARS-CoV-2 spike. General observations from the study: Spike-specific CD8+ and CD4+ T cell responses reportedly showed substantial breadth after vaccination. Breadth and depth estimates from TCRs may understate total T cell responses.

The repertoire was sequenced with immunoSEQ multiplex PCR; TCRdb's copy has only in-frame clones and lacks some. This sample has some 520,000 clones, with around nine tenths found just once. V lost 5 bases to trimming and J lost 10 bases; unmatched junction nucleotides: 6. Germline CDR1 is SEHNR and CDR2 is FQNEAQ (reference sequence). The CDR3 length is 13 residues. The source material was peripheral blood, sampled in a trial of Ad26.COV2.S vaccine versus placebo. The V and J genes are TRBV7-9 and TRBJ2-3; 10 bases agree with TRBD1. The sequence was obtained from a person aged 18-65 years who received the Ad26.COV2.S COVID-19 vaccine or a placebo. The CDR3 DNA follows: TGTGCCAGCAGCCCGACGACAGGGGGCGCGCAGTATTTT. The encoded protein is CASSPTTGGAQYF.